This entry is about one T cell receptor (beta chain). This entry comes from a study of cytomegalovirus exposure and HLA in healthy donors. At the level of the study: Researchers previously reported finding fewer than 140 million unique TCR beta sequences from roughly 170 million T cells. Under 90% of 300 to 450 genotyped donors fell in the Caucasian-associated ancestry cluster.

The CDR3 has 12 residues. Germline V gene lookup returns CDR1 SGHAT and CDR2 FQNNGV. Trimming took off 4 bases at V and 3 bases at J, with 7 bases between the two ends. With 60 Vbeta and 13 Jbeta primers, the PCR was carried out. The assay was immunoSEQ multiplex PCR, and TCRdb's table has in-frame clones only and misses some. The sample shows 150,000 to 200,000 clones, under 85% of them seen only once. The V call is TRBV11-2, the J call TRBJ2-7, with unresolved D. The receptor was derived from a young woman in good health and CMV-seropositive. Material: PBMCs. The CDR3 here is CASSSGGYEQYF. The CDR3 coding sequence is TGTGCCAGCAGCTCAGGTGGCTACGAGCAGTACTTC.